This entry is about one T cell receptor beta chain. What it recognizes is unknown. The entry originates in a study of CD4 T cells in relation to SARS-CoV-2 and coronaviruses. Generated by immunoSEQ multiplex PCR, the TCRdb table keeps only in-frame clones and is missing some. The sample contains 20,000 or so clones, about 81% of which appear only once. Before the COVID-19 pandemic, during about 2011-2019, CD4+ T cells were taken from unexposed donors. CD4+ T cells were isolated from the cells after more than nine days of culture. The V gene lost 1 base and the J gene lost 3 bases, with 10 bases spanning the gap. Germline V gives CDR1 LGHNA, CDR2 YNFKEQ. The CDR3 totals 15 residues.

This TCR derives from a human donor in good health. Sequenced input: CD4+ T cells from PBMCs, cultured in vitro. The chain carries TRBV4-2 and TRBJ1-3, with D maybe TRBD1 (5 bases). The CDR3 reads CASSQGGGHGNTIYF. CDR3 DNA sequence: TGTGCCAGCAGCCAAGGGGGAGGACATGGAAACACCATATATTTT.